The source of this T cell receptor (beta chain) is a study of shared clonotypes between healthy human individuals (TCRdb year 2020). About the investigation overall: A few men and two women, aged 18 to 49 years, made up the cohort. For each donor, three plates each were used for CD4 naive and CD4 memory, two plates were used for CD8 naive, and one plate was used for CD8 memory. To estimate repertoire size and how much clonotype sharing occurs between individuals, the study deeply sequenced the blood TCR repertoires of about five healthy adults. To increase sequencing depth and limit assay-specific biases, TCR repertoire library preparation and sequencing were carried out by different laboratories using diverse techniques. Per donor, leukapheresis produced somewhere between about 0.94 and 9.5 billion PBMCs.

Using the deep immunoSEQ assay, TCR CDR3 regions were amplified from genomic DNA by multiplex PCR. Extracted genomic DNA from each cell subset was distributed evenly across all wells of several immunoSEQ 96-well plates, and each plate was treated as a replicate. Each replicate PCR for sorted subsets received about 220 ng genomic DNA, equal to about 30,000 T cell genomes. Purified libraries were quantified with a Qubit 3.0 fluorometer, sized on a Bioanalyzer 2100, and re-quantified with the KAPA Library Quantification kit. Each immunoSEQ 96-well plate was sequenced on its own single-read 150-cycle Illumina NextSeq 550 flow cell. The study's processing was this. The immunoSEQ output contained only junctional sequences without quality scores, so filtering could not match that applied to full-length reads. To assign V/J genes and CDR3, sequences were annotated using PyIR, a Python wrapper for IgBLAST v1.9, with IMGT germline references. Reads were filtered out if the reads had weak V/J assignments (E-value above 1e-6), no CDR3, stop codons, out-of-frame junctions, or ambiguous translated residues. V3J clonotypes were defined as sequences sharing an identical inferred V gene, J gene, and CDR3 amino acid sequence. Percentage overlap between repertoires was computed as shared unique clonotypes divided by the size of the smaller repertoire. Three approaches were used to assess repertoire richness: RTK rarefaction, the Chao1 estimator, and Recon v2.1 estimates of unobserved clonotypes. Generation probabilities for all TCRbeta clonotypes obtained by the gDNA method from a few donors were computed using OLGA. Entries here come from immuneACCESS through TCRdb and include only in-frame sequences with V and J called. Some clones fail to appear in such tables; in the studies checked, an unresolved V gene covers under half of the shortfall, and the cause of the remainder is unknown. That table gives V, J and clone size, and the DNA gave D and trimming. The sample contains 2,500,000 or so clones, roughly 92% of them found a single time. Roughly 0.34% of the sample comes from the top ten.

Comment on this clone: Its antigen target is currently unknown. Per-base quality was not reported, and no clone a single base away is much larger than it.

The CDR3 contains 14 residues, cysteine and phenylalanine counted. Left in the record is the CDR3 DNA by itself, 42 bases read in frame from the first base. CDR1 and CDR2 are read off the germline V gene (reference sequence) as LNHNV and YYDKDF. V is shortened by 0 bases, J by 5 bases, and the region joining them spans 10 bases. Donors were healthy HIV-negative adults with no recently reported acute infections or vaccinations. Only Caucasian adults living in Nashville, Tennessee, USA were represented among the donors. Magnetic negative selection was used to enrich CD4+ T cells, after which naive cells were positively selected on CD45RA and the negative fraction became the memory subset. Blood was obtained by leukapheresis, after which PBMCs were separated by Ficoll-Histopaque density gradient centrifugation and cryopreserved in liquid nitrogen vapor phase. Purity and quantity of every magnetically sorted T cell population were checked by analytical flow cytometry. From each sorted fraction, genomic DNA was isolated and quantified by UV absorbance on a Nanodrop 2000c.

The study at large found these results: Larger estimated clonotype richness was generally found for naive subsets than for memory subsets. Clonotypes shared by all four sorted-subset donors showed higher generation probabilities than non-shared clonotypes. Sampling was restricted to blood, and TCR repertoires in tissues likely differ from the TCR repertoires found in blood. The genetic and exposure-history diversity represented was limited by the small number of donors. Incomplete sequencing was indicated by rarefaction of sorted-subset datasets, despite the large sequencing depth. Pairwise subsampling led to the expectation that sequencing depth would affect the degree of clonotype sharing among donors. When a handful of donors were compared, the shared fraction of clonotypes was about 5.4% for naive CD4, more than 3% for naive CD8, 2.3% for memory CD4, and 0.35% to 0.5% for memory CD8.

The source of this sequence is a man aged 18-30 years in good health. Some clones in this sample may be carry-over from other donors' samples. The rearrangement joined TRBV15 to TRBJ2-5; the D gene cannot be resolved beyond TRBD1 or TRBD2, each matching 5 bases. Sequenced material: naive CD4+ T cells from PBMCs. The cell subset or site label, read with the paper, signifies: CD45RA+ positively selected. This receptor carries the CDR3 CATSRDGASETQYF. The nucleotide sequence is given as TGTGCCACCAGCAGAGATGGGGCTAGCGAGACCCAGTACTTC.